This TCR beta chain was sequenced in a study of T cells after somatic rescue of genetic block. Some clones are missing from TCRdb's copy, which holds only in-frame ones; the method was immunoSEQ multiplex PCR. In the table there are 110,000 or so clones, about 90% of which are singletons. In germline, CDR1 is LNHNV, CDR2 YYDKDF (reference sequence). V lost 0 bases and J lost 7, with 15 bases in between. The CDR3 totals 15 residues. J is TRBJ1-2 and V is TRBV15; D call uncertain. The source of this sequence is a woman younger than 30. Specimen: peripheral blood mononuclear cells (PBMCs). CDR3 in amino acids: CATSRDLRRSPGYTF. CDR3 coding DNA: TGTGCCACCAGCAGAGATTTAAGGAGAAGTCCTGGCTACACCTTC.